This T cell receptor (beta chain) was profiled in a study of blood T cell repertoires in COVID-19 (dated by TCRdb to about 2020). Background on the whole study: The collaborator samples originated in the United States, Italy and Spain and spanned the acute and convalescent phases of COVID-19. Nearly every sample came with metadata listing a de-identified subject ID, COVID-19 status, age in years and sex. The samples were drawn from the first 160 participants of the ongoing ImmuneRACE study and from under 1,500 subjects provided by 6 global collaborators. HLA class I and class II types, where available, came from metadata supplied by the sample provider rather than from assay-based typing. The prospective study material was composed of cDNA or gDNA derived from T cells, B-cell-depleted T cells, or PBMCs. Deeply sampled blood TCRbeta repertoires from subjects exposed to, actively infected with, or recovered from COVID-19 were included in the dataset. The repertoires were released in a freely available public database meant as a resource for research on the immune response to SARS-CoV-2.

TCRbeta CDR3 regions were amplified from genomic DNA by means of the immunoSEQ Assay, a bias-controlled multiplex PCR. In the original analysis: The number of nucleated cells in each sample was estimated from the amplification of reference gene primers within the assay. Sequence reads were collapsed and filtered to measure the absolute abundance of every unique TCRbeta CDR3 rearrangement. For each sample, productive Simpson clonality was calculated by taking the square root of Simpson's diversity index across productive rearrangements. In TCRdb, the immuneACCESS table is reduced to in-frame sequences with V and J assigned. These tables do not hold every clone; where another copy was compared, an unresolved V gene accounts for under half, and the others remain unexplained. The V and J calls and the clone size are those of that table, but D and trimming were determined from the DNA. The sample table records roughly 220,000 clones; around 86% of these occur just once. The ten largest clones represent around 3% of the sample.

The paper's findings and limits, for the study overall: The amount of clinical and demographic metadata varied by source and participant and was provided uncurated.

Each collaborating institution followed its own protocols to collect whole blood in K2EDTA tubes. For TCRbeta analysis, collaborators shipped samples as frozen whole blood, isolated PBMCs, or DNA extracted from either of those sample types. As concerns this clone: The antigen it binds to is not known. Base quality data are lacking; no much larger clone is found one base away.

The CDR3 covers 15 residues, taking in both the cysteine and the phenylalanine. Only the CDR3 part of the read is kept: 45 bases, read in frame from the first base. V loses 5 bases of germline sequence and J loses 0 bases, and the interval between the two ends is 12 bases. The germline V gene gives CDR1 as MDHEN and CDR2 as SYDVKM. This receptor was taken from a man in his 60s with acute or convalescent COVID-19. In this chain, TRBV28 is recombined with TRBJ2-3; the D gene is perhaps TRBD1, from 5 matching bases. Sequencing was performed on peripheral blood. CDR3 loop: CASSRTPTSTDTQYF. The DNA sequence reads TGTGCCAGCAGTCGGACACCTACTAGCACAGATACGCAGTATTTT.